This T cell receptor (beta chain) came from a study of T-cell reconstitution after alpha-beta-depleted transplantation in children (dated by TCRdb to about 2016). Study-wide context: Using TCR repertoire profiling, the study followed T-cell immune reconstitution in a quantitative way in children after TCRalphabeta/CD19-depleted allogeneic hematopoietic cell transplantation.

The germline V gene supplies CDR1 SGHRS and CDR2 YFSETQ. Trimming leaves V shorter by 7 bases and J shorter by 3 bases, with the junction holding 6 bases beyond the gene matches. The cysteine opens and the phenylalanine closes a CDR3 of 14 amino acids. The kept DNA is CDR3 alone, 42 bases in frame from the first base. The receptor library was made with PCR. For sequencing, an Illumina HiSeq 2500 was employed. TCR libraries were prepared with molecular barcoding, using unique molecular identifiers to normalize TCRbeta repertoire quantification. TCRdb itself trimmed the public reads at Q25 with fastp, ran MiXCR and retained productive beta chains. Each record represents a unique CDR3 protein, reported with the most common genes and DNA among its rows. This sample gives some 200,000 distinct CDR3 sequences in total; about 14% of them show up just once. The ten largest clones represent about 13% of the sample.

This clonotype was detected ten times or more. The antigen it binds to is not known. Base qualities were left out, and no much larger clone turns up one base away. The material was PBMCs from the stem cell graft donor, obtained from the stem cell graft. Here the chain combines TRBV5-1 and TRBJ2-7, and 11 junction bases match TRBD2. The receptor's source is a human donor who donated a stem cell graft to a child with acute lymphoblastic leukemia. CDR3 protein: CASGPLAGGYEQYF. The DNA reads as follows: TGCGCCAGCGGCCCCCTAGCGGGAGGCTACGAGCAGTACTTC.